Following are 6 T cell receptor beta chains from one sample sequenced in a study of T-cell reconstitution after alpha-beta-depleted transplantation in children. As it was prepared, the TCRbeta library received unique molecular identifiers. TCRdb redid the calling of the PCR reads with MiXCR, one entry per CDR3 protein. The data show 350,000 to 400,000 distinct CDR3 sequences, roughly 15% seen once. The specimen comprised PBMCs, sampled from the stem cell graft. These receptors were taken from a human donor who donated a stem cell graft to a child with Fanconi anemia.

The chain carries TRBV6-2 or TRBV6-3 and TRBJ2-7, with a weak D call TRBD1 (5 bases). This CDR3 comprises 12 residues. Germline CDR1 MNHEY, CDR2 SVGEGT. Between the trimmed V and J ends, which lost 7 bases and 3 bases, there was a span of 10 bases. The chain's CDR3 is CASIGDGYEQYF. CDR3 in DNA: TGTGCCAGCATAGGGGATGGCTACGAGCAGTACTTC.

This clonotype occurred a few times. The J gene is TRBJ1-5, the V gene TRBV6-2 or TRBV6-3, with 9 bases that match TRBD1. CDR3 length: 16 residues. Germline CDR1 and CDR2: MNHEY and SVGEGT. V lost 6 bases, J lost 5 bases, and 11 bases stayed unmatched. CDR3 in amino acids: CASSPEDRGGDQPQHF. CDR3 DNA: TGTGCCAGCAGCCCCGAGGACAGGGGTGGAGATCAGCCCCAGCATTTT.

This clonotype was counted between two and nine times. This chain connects TRBV7-2 to TRBJ2-1; D possibly corresponds to TRBD2 (5 bases). CDR1 SGHTA and CDR2 FQGNSA come from the germline V gene. Trimming cost V 5 bases and J 1 base, with 12 bases left between them. The CDR3 has 15 amino acids. The CDR3 loop is CASSPKGGSYNEQFF. DNA for the CDR3: TGTGCCAGCAGCCCGAAAGGAGGATCCTACAATGAGCAGTTCTTC. The full variable domain, with the rest looked up from reference TRBV7-2 and TRBJ2-1, is GAGVSQSPSNKVTEKGKDVELRCDPISGHTALYWYRQSLGQGLEFLIYFQGNSAPDKSGLPSDRFSAERTGGSVSTLTIQRTQQEDSAVYLCASSPKGGSYNEQFFGPGTRLTVL.

This clonotype was detected only a few times. The junction departs from germline at one end; a sequencing error may be responsible. The rearrangement joins TRBV18 to TRBJ2-2; D is uncertain. This CDR3 spans 13 amino acids. Germline CDR1 reads KGHSH; CDR2 reads LQKENI. CDR3 nucleotide sequence: TGTGCCAGCTCACCACGGAACGCCGGGGAGCTGTTTTTT. Residues: CASSPRNAGELFF.

Ten or more counts support this clonotype. The genes are TRBV27 and TRBJ2-2; D remains unclear. Germline V gene data show CDR1 as MNHEY and CDR2 as SMNVEV (reference sequence). The V gene lost 3 bases and the J gene lost 4 bases, with 9 bases spanning the gap. The CDR3 totals 14 residues. The CDR3 loop reads CASSFEVATGELFF. The CDR3 nucleotides are TGTGCCAGCAGTTTTGAAGTAGCCACCGGGGAGCTGTTTTTT.

This clonotype was seen a few times. The V call is TRBV4-3, the J call TRBJ2-1; D ambiguous. The length of the CDR3 is 14 residues. Trimming took 1 base from V and 7 from J, leaving 11 bases between them. Looked up from germline, CDR1 is LGHNA and CDR2 is YSLEER. CDR3 protein: CASSQAPFGNEQFF. CDR3 in DNA: TGCGCCAGCAGCCAAGCCCCATTTGGAAATGAGCAGTTCTTC.